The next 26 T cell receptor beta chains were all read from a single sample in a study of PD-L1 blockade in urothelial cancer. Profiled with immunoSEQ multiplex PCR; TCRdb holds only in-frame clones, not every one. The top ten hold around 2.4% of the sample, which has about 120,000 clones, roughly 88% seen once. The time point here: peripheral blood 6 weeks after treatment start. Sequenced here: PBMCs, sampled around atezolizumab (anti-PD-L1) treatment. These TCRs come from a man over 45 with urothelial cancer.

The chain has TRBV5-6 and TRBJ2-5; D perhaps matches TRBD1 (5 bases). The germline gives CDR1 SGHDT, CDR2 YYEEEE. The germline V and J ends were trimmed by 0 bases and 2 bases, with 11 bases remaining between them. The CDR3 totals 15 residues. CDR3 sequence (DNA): TGTGCCAGCAGCTTGGGGTTCCAGGGTCAAGAGACCCAGTACTTC. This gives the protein CASSLGFQGQETQYF. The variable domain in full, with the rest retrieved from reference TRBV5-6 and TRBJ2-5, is DAGVTQSPTHLIKTRGQQVTLRCSPKSGHDTVSWYQQALGQGPQFIFQYYEEEERQRGNFPDRFSGHQFPNYSSELNVNALLLGDSALYLCASSLGFQGQETQYFGPGTRLLVL.

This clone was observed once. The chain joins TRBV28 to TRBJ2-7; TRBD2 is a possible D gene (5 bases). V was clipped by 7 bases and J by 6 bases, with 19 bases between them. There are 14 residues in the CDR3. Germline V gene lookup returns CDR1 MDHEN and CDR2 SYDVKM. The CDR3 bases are TGTGCCAGCAAAATAAGCGGAACCTTCGGCGAGCAGTACTTC. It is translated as CASKISGTFGEQYF.

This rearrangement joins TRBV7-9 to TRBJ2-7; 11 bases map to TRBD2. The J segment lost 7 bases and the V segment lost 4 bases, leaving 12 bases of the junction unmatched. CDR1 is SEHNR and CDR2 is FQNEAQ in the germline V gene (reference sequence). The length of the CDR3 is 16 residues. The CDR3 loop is CASSSNAGTSGHEQYF. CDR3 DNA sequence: TGTGCCAGCAGCTCGAACGCCGGGACTAGCGGTCATGAGCAGTACTTC. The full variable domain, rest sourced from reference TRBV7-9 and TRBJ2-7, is DTGVSQNPRHKITKRGQNVTFRCDPISEHNRLYWYRQTLGQGPEFLTYFQNEAQLEKSRLLSDRFSAERPKGSFSTLEIQRTEQGDSAMYLCASSSNAGTSGHEQYFGPGTRLTVT.

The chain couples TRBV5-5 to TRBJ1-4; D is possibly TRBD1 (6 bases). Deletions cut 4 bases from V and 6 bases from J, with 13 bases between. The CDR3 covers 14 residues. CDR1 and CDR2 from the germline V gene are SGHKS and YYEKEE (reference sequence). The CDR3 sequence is CASSDRDKHEKLFF. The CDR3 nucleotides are TGTGCCAGCAGCGACCGGGACAAACATGAAAAACTGTTTTTT.

The CDR3, as DNA: TGTGCCAGCAGTTTCGGGCCGGGGACCGGGGAGCTGTTTTTT. Residues: CASSFGPGTGELFF. V is TRBV2 and J is TRBJ2-2; the D gene is possibly TRBD2 (5 bases). CDR3 length: 14 amino acids. Per the germline V gene, CDR1 is SNHLY and CDR2 is FYNNEI. Trimming stripped 5 bases from V and 5 bases from J, with 12 bases between.

The CDR3 region is CASSPRLAGQGEQYF. The CDR3 nucleotides read TGTGCCAGCAGCCCCAGACTAGCGGGACAAGGCGAGCAGTACTTC. This chain links TRBV9 with TRBJ2-7, with 11 positions matching TRBD2. With 4 bases clipped from V and 6 bases from J, the junction kept 9 bases outside the gene matches. Per germline, CDR1 SGDLS and CDR2 YYNGEE. The CDR3 is 15 amino acids.

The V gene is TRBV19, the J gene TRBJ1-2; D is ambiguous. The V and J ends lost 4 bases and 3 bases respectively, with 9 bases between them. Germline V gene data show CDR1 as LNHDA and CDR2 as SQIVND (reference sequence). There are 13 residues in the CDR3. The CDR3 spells CASSNAVDYGYTF. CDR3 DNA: TGTGCCAGTAGTAATGCCGTAGACTATGGCTACACCTTC. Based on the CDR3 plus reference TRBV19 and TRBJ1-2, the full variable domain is DGGITQSPKYLFRKEGQNVTLSCEQNLNHDAMYWYRQDPGQGLRLIYYSQIVNDFQKGDIAEGYSVSREKKESFPLTVTSAQKNPTAFYLCASSNAVDYGYTFGSGTRLTVV.

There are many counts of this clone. CDR3 amino acids: CASSRRVAGAGELFF. In DNA form, the CDR3 reads TGTGCCAGCAGCCGGCGGGTAGCGGGAGCCGGGGAGCTGTTTTTT. This chain links TRBV14 with TRBJ2-2; 9 nucleotides align to TRBD2. With 4 bases clipped from V and 6 bases from J, the junction kept 6 bases outside the gene matches. Per germline, CDR1 SGHDN and CDR2 FVKESK. This CDR3 has 15 residues.

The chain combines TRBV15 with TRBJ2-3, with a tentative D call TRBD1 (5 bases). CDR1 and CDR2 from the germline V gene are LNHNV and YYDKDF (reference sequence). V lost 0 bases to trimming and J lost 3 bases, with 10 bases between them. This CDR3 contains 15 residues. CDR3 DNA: TGTGCCACCAGCAGAGAGGCAGGGAAGACAGATACGCAGTATTTT. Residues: CATSREAGKTDTQYF.

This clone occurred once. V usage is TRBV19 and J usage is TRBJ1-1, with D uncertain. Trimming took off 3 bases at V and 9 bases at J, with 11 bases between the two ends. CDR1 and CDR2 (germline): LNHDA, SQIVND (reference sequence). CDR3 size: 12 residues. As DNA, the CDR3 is TGTGCCAGTAGTATTACCCGAGGGCAAGCTTTCTTT. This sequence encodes CASSITRGQAFF.

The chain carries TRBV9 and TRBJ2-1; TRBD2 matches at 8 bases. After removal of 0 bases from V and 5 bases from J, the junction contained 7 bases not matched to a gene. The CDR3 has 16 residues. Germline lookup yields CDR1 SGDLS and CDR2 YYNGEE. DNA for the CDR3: TGTGCCAGCAGCGTAGGCGGTAGCGGGATGGACAATGAGCAGTTCTTC. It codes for CASSVGGSGMDNEQFF.

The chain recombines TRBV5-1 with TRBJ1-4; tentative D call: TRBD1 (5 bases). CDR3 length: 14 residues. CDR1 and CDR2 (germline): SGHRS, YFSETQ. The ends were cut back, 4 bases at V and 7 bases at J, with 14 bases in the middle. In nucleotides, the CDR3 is TGCGCCAGCAGCCAGGACATGGGCGGTGAAAAACTGTTTTTT. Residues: CASSQDMGGEKLFF.

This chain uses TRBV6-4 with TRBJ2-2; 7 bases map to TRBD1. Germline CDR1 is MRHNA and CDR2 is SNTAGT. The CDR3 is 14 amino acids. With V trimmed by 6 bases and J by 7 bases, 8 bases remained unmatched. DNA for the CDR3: TGTGCCAGCAGCTACAGGGGTGGCAGCGGGGAGCTGTTTTTT. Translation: CASSYRGGSGELFF.

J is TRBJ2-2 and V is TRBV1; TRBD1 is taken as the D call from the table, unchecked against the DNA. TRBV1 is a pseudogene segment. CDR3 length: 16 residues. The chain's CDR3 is CTSSQVHAVQTGELFF. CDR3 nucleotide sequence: TGCACCAGCAGCCAAGTTCATGCAGTCCAGACCGGGGAGCTGTTTTTT.

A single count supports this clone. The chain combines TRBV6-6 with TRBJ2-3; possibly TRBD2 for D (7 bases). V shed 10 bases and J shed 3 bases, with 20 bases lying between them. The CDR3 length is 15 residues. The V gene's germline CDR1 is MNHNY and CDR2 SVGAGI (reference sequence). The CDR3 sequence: CATGKGGGYTDTQYF. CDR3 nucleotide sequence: TGTGCCACCGGAAAAGGGGGAGGGTATACAGATACGCAGTATTTT.

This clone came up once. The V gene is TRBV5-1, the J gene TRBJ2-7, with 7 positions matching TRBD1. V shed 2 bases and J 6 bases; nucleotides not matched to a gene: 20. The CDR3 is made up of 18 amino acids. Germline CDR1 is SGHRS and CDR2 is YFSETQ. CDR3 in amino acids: CASSFTFASKTRTGEQYF. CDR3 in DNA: TGCGCCAGCAGCTTTACTTTCGCCTCTAAGACCCGGACAGGCGAGCAGTACTTC. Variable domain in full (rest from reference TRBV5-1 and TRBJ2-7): KAGVTQTPRYLIKTRGQQVTLSCSPISGHRSVSWYQQTPGQGLQFLFEYFSETQRNKGNFPGRFSGRQFSNSRSEMNVSTLELGDSALYLCASSFTFASKTRTGEQYFGPGTRLTVT.

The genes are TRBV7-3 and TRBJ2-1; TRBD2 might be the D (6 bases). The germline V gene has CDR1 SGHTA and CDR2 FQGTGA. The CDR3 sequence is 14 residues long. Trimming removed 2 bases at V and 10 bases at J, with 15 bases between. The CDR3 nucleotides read TGTGCCAGCAGCTTAGGCGGGGACGCCATAGAGCAGTTCTTC. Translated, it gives CASSLGGDAIEQFF.

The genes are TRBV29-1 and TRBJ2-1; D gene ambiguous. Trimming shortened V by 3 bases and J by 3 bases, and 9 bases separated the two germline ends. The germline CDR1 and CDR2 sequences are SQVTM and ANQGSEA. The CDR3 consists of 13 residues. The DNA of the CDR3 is TGCAGCGTTGAGTCGGCAGGCTACAATGAGCAGTTCTTC. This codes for CSVESAGYNEQFF.

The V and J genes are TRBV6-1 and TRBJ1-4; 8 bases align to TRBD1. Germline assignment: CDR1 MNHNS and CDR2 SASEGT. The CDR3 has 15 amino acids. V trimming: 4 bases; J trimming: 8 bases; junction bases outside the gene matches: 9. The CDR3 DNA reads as TGTGCCAGCAGTGGACAGGGGTGGGGTCAGGAAAAACTGTTTTTT. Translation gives CASSGQGWGQEKLFF.

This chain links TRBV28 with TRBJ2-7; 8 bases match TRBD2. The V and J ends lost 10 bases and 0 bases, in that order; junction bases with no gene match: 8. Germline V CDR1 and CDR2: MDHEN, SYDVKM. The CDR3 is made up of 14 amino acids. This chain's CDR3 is CATFAGGPSYEQYF. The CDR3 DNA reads TGTGCCACCTTCGCGGGAGGTCCCTCCTACGAGCAGTACTTC.

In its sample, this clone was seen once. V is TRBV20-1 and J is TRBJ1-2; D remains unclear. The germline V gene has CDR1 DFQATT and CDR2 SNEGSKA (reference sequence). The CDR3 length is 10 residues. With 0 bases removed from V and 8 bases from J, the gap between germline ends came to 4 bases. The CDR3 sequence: CSARDGGYTF. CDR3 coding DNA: TGCAGTGCTAGAGACGGGGGCTACACCTTC.

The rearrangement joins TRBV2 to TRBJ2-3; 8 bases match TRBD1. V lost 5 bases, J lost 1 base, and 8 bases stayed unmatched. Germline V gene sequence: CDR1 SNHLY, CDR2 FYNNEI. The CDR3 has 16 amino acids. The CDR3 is CASSQFGTGRTDTQYF. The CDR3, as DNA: TGTGCCAGCAGTCAGTTTGGGACAGGTCGCACAGATACGCAGTATTTT.

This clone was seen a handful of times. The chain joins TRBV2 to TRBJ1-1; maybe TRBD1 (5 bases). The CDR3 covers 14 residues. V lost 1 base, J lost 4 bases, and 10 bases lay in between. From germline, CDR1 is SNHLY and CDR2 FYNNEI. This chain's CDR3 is CASSEEGIGTEAFF. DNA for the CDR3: TGTGCCAGCAGTGAAGAGGGGATAGGCACTGAAGCTTTCTTT.

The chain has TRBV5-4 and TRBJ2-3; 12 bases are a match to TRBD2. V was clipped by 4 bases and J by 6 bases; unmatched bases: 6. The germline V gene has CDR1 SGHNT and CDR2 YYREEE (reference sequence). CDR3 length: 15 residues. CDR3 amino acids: CASSRLAGDYDTQYF. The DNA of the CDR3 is TGTGCCAGCAGCAGACTAGCGGGAGACTACGATACGCAGTATTTT.

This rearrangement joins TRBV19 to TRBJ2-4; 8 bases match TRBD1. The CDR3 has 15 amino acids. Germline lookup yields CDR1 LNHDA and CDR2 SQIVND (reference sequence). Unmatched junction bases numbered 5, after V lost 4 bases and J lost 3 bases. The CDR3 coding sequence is TGTGCCAGTAGTACAATAGACAGGGGCAAAAACATTCAGTACTTC. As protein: CASSTIDRGKNIQYF.

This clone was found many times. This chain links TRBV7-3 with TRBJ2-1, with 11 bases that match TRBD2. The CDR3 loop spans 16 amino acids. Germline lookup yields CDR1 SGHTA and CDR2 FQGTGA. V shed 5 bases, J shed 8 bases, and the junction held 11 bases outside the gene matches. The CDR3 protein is CASSPEGGLAADEQFF. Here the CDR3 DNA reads TGTGCCAGCAGCCCGGAGGGGGGACTAGCGGCCGATGAGCAGTTCTTC. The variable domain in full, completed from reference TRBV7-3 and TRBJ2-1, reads GAGVSQTPSNKVTEKGKYVELRCDPISGHTALYWYRQSLGQGPEFLIYFQGTGAADDSGLPNDRFFAVRPEGSVSTLKIQRTERGDSAVYLCASSPEGGLAADEQFFGPGTRLTVL.